One and the same sample provided the 10 T cell receptor beta chains below, sequenced in a study of blood T cell repertoires in COVID-19. Libraries were prepared by immunoSEQ multiplex PCR; TCRdb keeps only in-frame clonotypes and omits some of them. This sample has some 200,000 clones, with 80% to 90% found just once. The material sequenced was PBMCs or T cells enriched from blood (not recorded which). Every receptor here comes from a woman aged 40-49 years with acute COVID-19.

The rearrangement links TRBV12-5 to TRBJ1-3, with 12 bases that match TRBD1. In germline, CDR1 is LGHNT, CDR2 FRNRAP. The CDR3 sequence is 19 residues long. V was pared by 4 bases and J by 0 bases, with 10 bases of the junction left unmatched. CDR3: CASGSAGTGGFSSGNTIYF. The CDR3 nucleotides read TGTGCTAGTGGTTCAGCCGGGACAGGGGGCTTCTCCTCTGGAAACACCATATATTTT. The variable domain in full, with the rest retrieved from reference TRBV12-5 and TRBJ1-3, is DARVTQTPRHKVTEMGQEVTMRCQPILGHNTVFWYRQTMMQGLELLAYFRNRAPLDDSGMPKDRFSAEMPDATLATLKIQPSEPRDSAVYFCASGSAGTGGFSSGNTIYFGEGSWLTVV.

This clone was found once. The chain uses TRBV5-1 and TRBJ1-5; 7 nucleotides line up with TRBD1. V gave up 0 bases and J gave up 7 bases; unmatched junction bases: 1. CDR1 and CDR2 (germline): SGHRS, YFSETQ. There are 13 residues in the CDR3. CDR3: CASSLGQGQPQHF. CDR3 DNA sequence: TGCGCCAGCAGCTTGGGACAGGGCCAGCCCCAGCATTTT.

A single count supports this clone. The CDR3 here is CASDRGGREAFF. The CDR3 nucleotides read TGTGCCAGCGATCGAGGGGGTCGTGAAGCTTTCTTT. The chain carries TRBV12-3 or TRBV12-4 and TRBJ1-1, with D tentatively TRBD1 (6 bases). V shed 8 bases and J shed 7 bases, with 14 bases lying between them. The CDR3 loop spans 12 amino acids.

V is TRBV6-6 and J is TRBJ2-2, with 15 bases aligning to TRBD2. V dropped 5 bases and J dropped 2; count of bases not matched to a gene: 12. The V gene's germline CDR1 is MNHNY and CDR2 SVGAGI (reference sequence). The CDR3 length is 20 residues. The CDR3 region has the DNA TGTGCCAGCAGTCCTCCCGGGACTAGCGGGGGGCCCCTAAACACCGGGGAGCTGTTTTTT. Translating it yields CASSPPGTSGGPLNTGELFF.

J is TRBJ2-1 and V is TRBV11-1; 8 nucleotides agree with TRBD2. Germline lookup yields CDR1 SGHAT and CDR2 FQDESV (reference sequence). This CDR3 contains 14 residues. J gave up 8 bases and V 5 bases, and 8 bases lay outside the gene matches. As DNA, the CDR3 is TGTGCCAGCAGCCTCCGAGCGGGGGTCTATGAGCAGTTCTTC. This translates into CASSLRAGVYEQFF.

The genes are TRBV6-6 and TRBJ1-2, with D possibly matching TRBD1 (6 bases). The V end lost 2 bases, the J end lost 6 bases, and 13 bases lay between the germline ends. The CDR3 is 14 residues long. The V gene's germline CDR1 is MNHNY and CDR2 SVGAGI (reference sequence). The DNA of the CDR3 is TGTGCCAGCAGTTACGGGCAGGGGATAGATGGCTACACCTTC. Its protein is CASSYGQGIDGYTF.

J is TRBJ1-5 and V is TRBV6-6, with TRBD1 identical over 7 bases. J gave up 2 bases and V 5 bases, and 9 bases lay outside the gene matches. This CDR3 is 16 amino acids long. CDR1 MNHNY and CDR2 SVGAGI come from the germline V gene (reference sequence). As DNA, the CDR3 is TGTGCCAGCAGTAGACGGACAGGAGGAGGCAATCAGCCCCAGCATTTT. The encoded protein is CASSRRTGGGNQPQHF.

This clone has more than one count but fewer than ten. Other DNA variants within this sample encode the same CDR3. This chain connects TRBV10-3 to TRBJ2-1; D is perhaps TRBD2 (6 bases). The CDR3 is made up of 15 amino acids. V shed 2 bases and J shed 0 bases, with 8 bases lying between them. CDR1 and CDR2 from the germline V gene are ENHRY and SYGVKD. The CDR3 protein is CAISEGGSSYNEQFF. CDR3 coding DNA: TGTGCCATCAGTGAGGGAGGGAGCTCCTACAATGAGCAGTTCTTC.

The CDR3 reads CASSGWRGVSYEQYF. The DNA for the CDR3 is TGTGCCAGCAGCGGATGGCGGGGGGTCTCCTACGAGCAGTACTTC. The rearrangement joins TRBV7-8 to TRBJ2-7; 8 bases fit TRBD2. V shed 5 bases and J 0 bases; nucleotides not matched to a gene: 6. In germline, CDR1 is SGHVS, CDR2 FQNEAQ. The CDR3 runs 15 residues.

The chain employs TRBV13 and TRBJ1-6, with a weak D call TRBD1 (6 bases). Germline values: CDR1 PRHDT, CDR2 FYEKMQ (reference sequence). Trimming cost V 5 bases and J 9 bases, with 17 bases left between them. The CDR3 extends over 15 amino acids. The CDR3 spells CASSPRTEKASPLHF. The CDR3 nucleotides are TGTGCCAGCAGCCCCCGGACAGAGAAAGCTTCACCCCTCCACTTT.